This TCR beta chain was identified in a study of persistence of HIV-infected CD4 T cells. Concerning this clone itself: Its target is not known.

This CDR3 has 17 amino acids. V shed 5 bases, J shed 4 bases, and the junction held 8 bases outside the gene matches. CDR1 and CDR2 from the germline V gene are KGHSH and LQKENI. Anti-CD3/anti-CD28 beads served as a nonspecific positive control stimulus. Sorting selected CD4+ T cells upregulating both CD40 ligand and CD69. Sequencing used immunoSEQ version 4 in survey mode. This table comes from immunoSEQ multiplex PCR, and its TCRdb copy is limited to in-frame clones, with some not included. This table has about 45,000 clones, around 90% appearing once. The source of this sequence is an adult woman with HIV who was CMV-seropositive. This chain links TRBV18 with TRBJ2-6; 10 bases match TRBD1. Sequencing used CD4+ T cells sorted from PBMCs after approximately 20-hour stimulation, obtained from a patient who received antiretroviral therapy. CDR3 sequence (DNA): TGTGCCAGCTCAGTCGACAGGGGGCTGGCGGGGGCCAACGTCCTGACTTTC. Residues: CASSVDRGLAGANVLTF. Together with reference TRBV18 and TRBJ2-6, the CDR3 gives the full variable domain: NAGVMQNPRHLVRRRGQEARLRCSPMKGHSHVYWYRQLPEEGLKFMVYLQKENIIDESGMPKERFSAEFPKEGPSILRIQQVVRGDSAAYFCASSVDRGLAGANVLTFGAGSRLTVL.